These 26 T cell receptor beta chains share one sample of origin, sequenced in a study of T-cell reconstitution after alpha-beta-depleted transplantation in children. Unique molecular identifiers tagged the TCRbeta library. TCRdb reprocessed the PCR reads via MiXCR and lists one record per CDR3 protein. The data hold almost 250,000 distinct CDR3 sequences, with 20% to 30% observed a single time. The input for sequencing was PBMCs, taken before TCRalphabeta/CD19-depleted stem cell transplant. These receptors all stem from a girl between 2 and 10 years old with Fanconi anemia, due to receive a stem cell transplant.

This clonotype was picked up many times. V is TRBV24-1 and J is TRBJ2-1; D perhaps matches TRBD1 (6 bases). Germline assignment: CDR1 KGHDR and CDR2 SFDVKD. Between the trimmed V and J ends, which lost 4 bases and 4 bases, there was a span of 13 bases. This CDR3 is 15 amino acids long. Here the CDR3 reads CATSDTGQLYNEQFF. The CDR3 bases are TGTGCCACCAGTGACACTGGACAGCTTTACAATGAGCAGTTCTTC.

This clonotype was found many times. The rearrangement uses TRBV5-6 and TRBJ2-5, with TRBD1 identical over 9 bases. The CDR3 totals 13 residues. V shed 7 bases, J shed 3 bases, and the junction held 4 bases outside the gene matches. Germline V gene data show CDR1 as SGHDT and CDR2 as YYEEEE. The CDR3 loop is CASRRTGEETQYF. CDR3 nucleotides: TGTGCCAGCCGTCGGACAGGGGAAGAGACCCAGTACTTC.

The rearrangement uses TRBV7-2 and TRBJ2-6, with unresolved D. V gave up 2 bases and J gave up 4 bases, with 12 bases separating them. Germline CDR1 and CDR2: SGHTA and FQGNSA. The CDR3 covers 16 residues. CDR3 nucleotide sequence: TGTGCCAGCAGCTTAAAGGGCTCCGCCGGGGCCAACGTCCTGACTTTC. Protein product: CASSLKGSAGANVLTF.

The CDR3 reads CASSLKGGGRPNTEAFF. DNA of the CDR3: TGTGCCAGCAGCTTAAAAGGAGGAGGCCGGCCGAACACTGAAGCTTTCTTT. The chain recombines TRBV7-3 with TRBJ1-1, with unresolved D. Trimming cost V 1 base and J 1 base, with 16 bases left between them. The CDR3 extends over 17 amino acids. Germline V gene data show CDR1 as SGHTA and CDR2 as FQGTGA.

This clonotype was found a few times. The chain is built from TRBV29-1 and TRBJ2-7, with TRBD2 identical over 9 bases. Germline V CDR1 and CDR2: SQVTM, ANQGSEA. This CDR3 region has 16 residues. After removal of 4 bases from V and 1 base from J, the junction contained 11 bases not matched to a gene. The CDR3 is CSVAGTAGGTSYEQYF. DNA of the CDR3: TGCAGCGTTGCGGGGACGGCGGGAGGGACTTCCTACGAGCAGTACTTC.

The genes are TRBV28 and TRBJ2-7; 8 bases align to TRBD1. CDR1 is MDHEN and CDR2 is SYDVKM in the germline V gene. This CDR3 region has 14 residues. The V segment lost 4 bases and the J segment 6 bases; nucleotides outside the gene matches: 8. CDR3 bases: TGTGCCAGCAGTTCCCAACCGGGACAGGTCGAGCAGTACTTC. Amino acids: CASSSQPGQVEQYF.

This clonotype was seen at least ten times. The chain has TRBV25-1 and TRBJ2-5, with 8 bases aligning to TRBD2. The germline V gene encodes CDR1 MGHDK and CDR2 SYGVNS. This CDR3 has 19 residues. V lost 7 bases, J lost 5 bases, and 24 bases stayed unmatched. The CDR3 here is CASTTQVGELAAGRETQYF. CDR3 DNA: TGTGCCAGCACAACTCAAGTGGGCGAACTAGCGGCTGGTCGGGAGACCCAGTACTTC. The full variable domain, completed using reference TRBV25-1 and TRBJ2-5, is EADIYQTPRYLVIGTGKKITLECSQTMGHDKMYWYQQDPGMELHLIHYSYGVNSTEKGDLSSESTVSRIRTEHFPLTLESARPSHTSQYLCASTTQVGELAAGRETQYFGPGTRLLVL.

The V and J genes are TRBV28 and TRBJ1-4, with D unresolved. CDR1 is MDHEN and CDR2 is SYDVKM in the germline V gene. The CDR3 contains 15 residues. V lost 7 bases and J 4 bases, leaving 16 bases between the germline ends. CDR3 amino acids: CASNGQQAYNEKLFF. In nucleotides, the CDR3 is TGTGCCAGCAACGGGCAGCAGGCGTATAATGAAAAACTGTTTTTT.

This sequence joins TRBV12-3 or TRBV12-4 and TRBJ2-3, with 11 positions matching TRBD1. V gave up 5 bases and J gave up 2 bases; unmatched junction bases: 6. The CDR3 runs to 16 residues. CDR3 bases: TGTGCCAGCAGTCTGCACGGACAGGGGGCCACAGATACGCAGTATTTT. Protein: CASSLHGQGATDTQYF.

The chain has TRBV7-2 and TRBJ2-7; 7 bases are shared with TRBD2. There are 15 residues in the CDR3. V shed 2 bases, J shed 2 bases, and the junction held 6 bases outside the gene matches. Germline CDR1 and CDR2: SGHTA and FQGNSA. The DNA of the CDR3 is TGTGCCAGCAGCTTAACGGGGGGAGGGCCCTACGAGCAGTACTTC. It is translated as CASSLTGGGPYEQYF.

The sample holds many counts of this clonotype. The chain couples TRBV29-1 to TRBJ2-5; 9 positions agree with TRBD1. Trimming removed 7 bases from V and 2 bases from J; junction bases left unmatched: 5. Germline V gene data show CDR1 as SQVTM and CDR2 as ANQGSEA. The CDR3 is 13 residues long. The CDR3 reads CSGGQGRQETQYF. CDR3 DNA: TGCAGCGGTGGACAGGGGCGGCAAGAGACCCAGTACTTC.

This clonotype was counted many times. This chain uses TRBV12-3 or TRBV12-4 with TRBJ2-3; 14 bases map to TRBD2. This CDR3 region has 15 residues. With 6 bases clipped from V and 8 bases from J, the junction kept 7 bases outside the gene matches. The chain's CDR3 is CASRRRLAGGPTQYF. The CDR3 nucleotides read TGTGCCAGCAGAAGAAGACTAGCGGGGGGGCCTACGCAGTATTTT.

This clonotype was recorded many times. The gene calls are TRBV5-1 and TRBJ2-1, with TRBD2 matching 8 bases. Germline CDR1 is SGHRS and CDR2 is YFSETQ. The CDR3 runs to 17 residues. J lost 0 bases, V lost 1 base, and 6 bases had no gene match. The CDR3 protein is CASSLMYGGASYNEQFF. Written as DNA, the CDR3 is TGCGCCAGCAGCTTGATGTACGGGGGGGCCTCCTACAATGAGCAGTTCTTC.

CDR3 nucleotide sequence: TGTGCCAGCTGGGGGTACGAGGCGTCTAGCACAGATACGCAGTATTTT. Its translation is CASWGYEASSTDTQYF. The chain couples TRBV7-9 to TRBJ2-3, with D perhaps TRBD1 or TRBD2 (5 bases each). Germline V gene data show CDR1 as SEHNR and CDR2 as FQNEAQ (reference sequence). The CDR3 extends over 16 amino acids. Trimming pared 8 bases from V and 0 bases from J, leaving 18 bases between.

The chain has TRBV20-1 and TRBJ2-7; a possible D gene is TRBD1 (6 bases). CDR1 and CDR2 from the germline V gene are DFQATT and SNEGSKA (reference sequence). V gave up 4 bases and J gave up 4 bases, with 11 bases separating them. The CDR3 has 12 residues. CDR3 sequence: CSATGTPYEQYF. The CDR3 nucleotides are TGCAGTGCTACCGGGACACCTTACGAGCAGTACTTC.

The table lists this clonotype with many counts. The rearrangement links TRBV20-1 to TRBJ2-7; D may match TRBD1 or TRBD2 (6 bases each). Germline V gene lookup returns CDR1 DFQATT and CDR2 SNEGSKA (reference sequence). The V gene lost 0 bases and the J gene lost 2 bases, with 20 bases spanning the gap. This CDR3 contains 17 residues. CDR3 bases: TGCAGTGCTAGAGATCAGTTACGGGGGCTTCGTCCCTACGAGCAGTACTTC. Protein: CSARDQLRGLRPYEQYF.

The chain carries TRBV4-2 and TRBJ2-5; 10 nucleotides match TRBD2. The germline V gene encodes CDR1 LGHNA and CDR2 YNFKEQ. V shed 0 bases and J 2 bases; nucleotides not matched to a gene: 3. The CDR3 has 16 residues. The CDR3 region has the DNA TGTGCCAGCAGCCAAGAGGGTAGCGGGAGGCAAGAGACCCAGTACTTC. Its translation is CASSQEGSGRQETQYF.

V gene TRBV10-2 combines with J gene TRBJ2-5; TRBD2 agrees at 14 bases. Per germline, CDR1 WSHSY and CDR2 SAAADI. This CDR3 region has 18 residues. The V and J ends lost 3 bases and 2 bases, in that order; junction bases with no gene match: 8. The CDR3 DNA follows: TGCGCCAGCAGTGATTGGGGACTAGCGGGAGCTGTACAAGAGACCCAGTACTTC. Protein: CASSDWGLAGAVQETQYF.

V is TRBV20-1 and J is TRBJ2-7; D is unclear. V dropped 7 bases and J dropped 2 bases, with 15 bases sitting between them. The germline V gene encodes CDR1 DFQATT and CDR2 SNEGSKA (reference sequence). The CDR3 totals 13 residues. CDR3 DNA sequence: TGCAGTGTTCCTACTGGTTCTACCTACGAGCAGTACTTC. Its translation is CSVPTGSTYEQYF.

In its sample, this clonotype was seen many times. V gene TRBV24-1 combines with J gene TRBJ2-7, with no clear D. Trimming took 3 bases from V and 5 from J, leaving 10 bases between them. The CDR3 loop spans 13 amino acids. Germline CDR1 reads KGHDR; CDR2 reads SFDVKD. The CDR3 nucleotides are TGTGCCACCAGTGATGTGACTCCGGACGAGCAGTACTTC. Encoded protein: CATSDVTPDEQYF.

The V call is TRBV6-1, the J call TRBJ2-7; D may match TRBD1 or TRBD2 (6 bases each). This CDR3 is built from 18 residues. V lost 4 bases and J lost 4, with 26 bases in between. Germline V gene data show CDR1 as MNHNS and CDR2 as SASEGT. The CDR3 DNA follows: TGTGCCAGCAGTGGAAAACAATCCGGGGGAGGAAGGGGGTACGAGCAGTACTTC. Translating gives CASSGKQSGGGRGYEQYF.

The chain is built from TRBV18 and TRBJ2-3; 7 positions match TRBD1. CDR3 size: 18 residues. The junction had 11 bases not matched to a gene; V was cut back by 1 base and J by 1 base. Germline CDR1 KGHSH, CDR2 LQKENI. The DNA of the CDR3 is TGTGCCAGCTCACCACAGGTTACCACAGGGGAAGGCACAGATACGCAGTATTTT. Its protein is CASSPQVTTGEGTDTQYF.

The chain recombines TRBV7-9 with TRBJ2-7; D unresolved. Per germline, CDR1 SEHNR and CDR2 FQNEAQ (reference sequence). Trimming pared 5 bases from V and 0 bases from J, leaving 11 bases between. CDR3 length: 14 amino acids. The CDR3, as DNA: TGTGCCAGCAGCCCCCGCCTGGGCTCCTACGAGCAGTACTTC. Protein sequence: CASSPRLGSYEQYF.

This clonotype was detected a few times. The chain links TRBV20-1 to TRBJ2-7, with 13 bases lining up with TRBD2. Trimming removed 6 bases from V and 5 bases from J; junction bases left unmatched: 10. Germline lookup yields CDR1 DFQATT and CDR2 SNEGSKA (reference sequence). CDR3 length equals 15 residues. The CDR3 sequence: CSAPQPGLAGNEQYF. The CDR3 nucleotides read TGCAGTGCCCCGCAACCGGGACTAGCGGGAAACGAGCAGTACTTC.

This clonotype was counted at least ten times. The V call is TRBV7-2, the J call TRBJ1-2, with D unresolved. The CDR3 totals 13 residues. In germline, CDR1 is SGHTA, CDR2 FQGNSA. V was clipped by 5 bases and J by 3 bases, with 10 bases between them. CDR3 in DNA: TGTGCCAGCAGCATAGACGGATACTATGGCTACACCTTC. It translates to CASSIDGYYGYTF.

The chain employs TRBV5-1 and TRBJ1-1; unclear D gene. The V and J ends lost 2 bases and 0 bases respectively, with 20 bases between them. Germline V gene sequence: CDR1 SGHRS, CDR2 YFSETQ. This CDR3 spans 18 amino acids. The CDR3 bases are TGCGCCAGCAGCTTTGGTGGGTTAAAGGTGTCCATGAACACTGAAGCTTTCTTT. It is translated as CASSFGGLKVSMNTEAFF.